The clone carrying this T cell receptor (beta chain) was recorded many times. These data come from a study of T cells in Graves' hyperthyroidism and ophthalmopathy. The ends were cut back, 6 bases at V and 3 bases at J, with 8 bases in the middle. The CDR3 totals 13 residues. TCR beta CDR3 region amplification was performed from RNA transcripts. The TCR CDR3 first-round RT-PCR relied on the HTBI primer set. TCRdb passed the multiplex PCR reads through MiXCR, listing each CDR3 protein once. The table lists some 400,000 distinct CDR3 sequences, 15% to 20% of them singletons. No ophthalmopathy progression within 18 months constituted stable Graves' hyperthyroidism.

V usage is TRBV12-3 or TRBV12-4 and J usage is TRBJ2-2; unclear D gene. The sequence came from a woman aged 18 to 35 with Graves' hyperthyroidism. Sequenced input: blood. CDR3 sequence reads: CASSQEHTGELFF. The CDR3, as DNA: TGTGCCAGCAGCCAGGAGCACACCGGGGAGCTGTTTTTT.